Below, 14 T cell receptor beta chains from the same sample are listed, as sequenced in a study of CXCR3-negative and CXCR3-positive naive CD8 T cells. The method, 5' RACE with UMI labels, was used to prepare the TRB cDNA libraries. Following a re-call of the 5' RACE reads, TCRdb has one entry per CDR3 protein and lacks DNA. The sample table includes fewer than 80,000 distinct CDR3 sequences. Sequenced input: naive CXCR3- CD8+ T cells from blood. Subset defined: CD45RO-CCR7+CD27+CD95- naive CD8+ T cells lacking CXCR3 (TNR3-). The receptors derive from a human donor in good health. Some clones in this sample may be carry-over from other donors' samples.

This rearrangement joins TRBV5-1 to TRBJ1-2; as DNA is missing, the TRBD1 call by TCRdb cannot be tested. Germline V gene lookup returns CDR1 SGHRS and CDR2 YFSETQ. The length of the CDR3 is 11 residues. CDR3 sequence reads: CATRQGVSYTF.

The rearrangement links TRBV7-9 to TRBJ2-7; TCRdb proposes TRBD2, but this gene call is untestable without DNA. The germline V gene encodes CDR1 SEHNR and CDR2 FQNEAQ (reference sequence). The CDR3 spans 14 residues. The CDR3 spells CACQRTSGIYEQYF.

V is TRBV6-2 or TRBV6-3 and J is TRBJ2-1. The CDR3 spans 13 residues. Germline values: CDR1 MNHEY, CDR2 SVGEGT. The CDR3 region is CASSYTADNEQFF.

This chain connects TRBV2 to TRBJ2-7. In germline, CDR1 is SNHLY, CDR2 FYNNEI. The CDR3 consists of 14 residues. CDR3 sequence: CASSENRDSYEQYF. Combining the CDR3 with reference TRBV2 and TRBJ2-7 gives the whole variable domain EPEVTQTPSHQVTQMGQEVILRCVPISNHLYFYWYRQILGQKVEFLVSFYNNEISEKSEIFDDQFSVERPDGSNFTLKIRSTKLEDSAMYFCASSENRDSYEQYFGPGTRLTVT.

The V gene is TRBV24-1, the J gene TRBJ2-1. Germline CDR1 KGHDR, CDR2 SFDVKD. The CDR3 loop spans 13 amino acids. CDR3: CATSDLGANEQFF.

The chain recombines TRBV7-3 with TRBJ1-1; TCRdb reports TRBD1, a call that lacks DNA to check it against. Germline values: CDR1 SGHTA, CDR2 FQGTGA. This CDR3 has 15 amino acids. Here the CDR3 reads CASSLLGGAGTEAFF.

V gene TRBV14 combines with J gene TRBJ2-1; with no DNA, the TCRdb D assignment of TRBD2 cannot be verified. This CDR3 has 18 amino acids. In germline, CDR1 is SGHDN, CDR2 FVKESK. CDR3 sequence: CASSQGPFLIAGLNEQFF.

The CDR3 sequence is CATSLDRRSGANVLTF. J is TRBJ2-6 and V is TRBV15. This CDR3 comprises 16 residues. Looked up from germline, CDR1 is LNHNV and CDR2 is YYDKDF (reference sequence).

The chain joins TRBV6-5 to TRBJ2-7; TCRdb's D gene call, TRBD2, goes unchecked for lack of DNA. Germline V gene data show CDR1 as MNHEY and CDR2 as SVGAGI. The CDR3 consists of 14 residues. The CDR3 region is CASSPGLAGDDQYF.

The chain carries TRBV28 and TRBJ2-7. CDR1 MDHEN and CDR2 SYDVKM come from the germline V gene. The CDR3 extends over 13 amino acids. CDR3 protein: CASSAGDSYEQYF. The variable domain in full, completed from reference TRBV28 and TRBJ2-7, reads DVKVTQSSRYLVKRTGEKVFLECVQDMDHENMFWYRQDPGLGLRLIYFSYDVKMKEKGDIPEGYSVSREKKERFSLILESASTNQTSMYLCASSAGDSYEQYFGPGTRLTVT.

The chain has TRBV29-1 and TRBJ2-7; no DNA is available, so the TRBD1 call from TCRdb remains unchecked. The CDR3 has 12 amino acids. Germline V gene sequence: CDR1 SQVTM, CDR2 ANQGSEA. CDR3: CSVDIGTEEQYF.

The CDR3 loop is CASSQKGEETEAFF. V and J are TRBV4-2 and TRBJ1-1; TCRdb calls TRBD1, which cannot be checked without DNA. The germline V gene encodes CDR1 LGHNA and CDR2 YNFKEQ. The CDR3 consists of 14 residues.

V and J are TRBV7-6 and TRBJ1-2. The CDR3 loop spans 13 amino acids. Germline V gene data show CDR1 as SGHVS and CDR2 as FNYEAQ. The chain's CDR3 is CASSRHKNYGYTF.

V gene TRBV9 combines with J gene TRBJ2-7. Germline V gene data show CDR1 as SGDLS and CDR2 as YYNGEE. This CDR3 has 15 amino acids. This chain's CDR3 is CASSVAWHSSYEQYF.